A single sample is the source of the 31 T cell receptor beta chains below, sequenced in a study of T cells expressing NK-cell markers. TCRdb reprocessed the 5' RACE reads, with one entry per CDR3 protein and no DNA. The table gives roughly 420,000 distinct CDR3 sequences; the top ten clones make up roughly 8% of it. The specimen was blood T cells: a sorted CD56 or NKG2C T cell subset, CD4+ or CD8+ T cells, or bulk PBMC T cells (not recorded which). The receptors shown here come from a woman between 18 and 70 years old in good health.

This chain joins TRBV30 and TRBJ1-2. CDR1 and CDR2 from the germline V gene are GTSNPN and SVGIG (reference sequence). The length of the CDR3 is 15 residues. The CDR3 reads CAWGREGPLNYGYTF. The complete variable domain, with remaining parts taken from reference TRBV30 and TRBJ1-2, reads SQTIHQWPATLVQPVGSPLSLECTVEGTSNPNLYWYRQAAGRGLQLLFYSVGIGQISSEVPQNLSASRPQDRQFILSSKKLLLSDSGFYLCAWGREGPLNYGYTFGSGTRLTVV.

The genes are TRBV14 and TRBJ2-4; checking the TCRdb D call of TRBD1 is not possible without DNA. The CDR3 has 16 residues. Germline V gene data show CDR1 as SGHDN and CDR2 as FVKESK. The CDR3 sequence: CASSQVPTGVKNIQYF.

The chain has TRBV21-1 and TRBJ1-6; with no DNA, the TCRdb D assignment of TRBD1 cannot be verified. TRBV21-1 is a pseudogene. CDR3 length equals 17 residues. The CDR3 spells CASSNLPGTGVGSPLHF.

The chain has TRBV11-2 and TRBJ1-4; TCRdb picks TRBD1, but there is no DNA to check that call. From germline, CDR1 is SGHAT and CDR2 FQNNGV. This CDR3 has 16 amino acids. CDR3 amino acids: CASSLDVNRGHEKLFF.

V usage is TRBV28 and J usage is TRBJ2-7; TCRdb indicates TRBD1, and absent DNA this call remains unverified. CDR3 length equals 12 residues. Germline CDR1 is MDHEN and CDR2 is SYDVKM. This CDR3 is CASSPSGTEQYF.

The chain uses TRBV11-2 and TRBJ2-2; TCRdb reports TRBD2, a call that lacks DNA to check it against. The germline CDR1 and CDR2 sequences are SGHAT and FQNNGV. The CDR3 is 16 amino acids. CDR3: CASSLSGGRASGELFF.

J is TRBJ1-6 and V is TRBV3-1; TCRdb picks TRBD1, but there is no DNA to check that call. CDR1 and CDR2 from the germline V gene are LGHDT and YNNKEL (reference sequence). This CDR3 is built from 15 residues. This chain's CDR3 is CASSQGRTVNSPLHF.

The gene calls are TRBV29-1 and TRBJ2-1. This CDR3 comprises 11 residues. Germline-derived CDR1 and CDR2 are SQVTM and ANQGSEA. This CDR3 is CSVDLKDEQFF.

The rearrangement uses TRBV7-9 and TRBJ1-4. This CDR3 has 14 residues. Germline V gives CDR1 SEHNR, CDR2 FQNEAQ (reference sequence). This CDR3 reads CASSLKELREKLFF.

The rearrangement links TRBV29-1 to TRBJ2-5. The CDR3 extends over 11 amino acids. CDR1 and CDR2 (germline): SQVTM, ANQGSEA. The CDR3 reads CSVAEMGTQYF.

J is TRBJ2-1 and V is TRBV29-1; the TCRdb call, TRBD2, lacks DNA for checking. Germline V CDR1 and CDR2: SQVTM, ANQGSEA. This CDR3 region has 14 residues. The CDR3 loop is CSVGLAGTHNEQFF.

The chain is built from TRBV5-5 and TRBJ1-2; TCRdb calls TRBD1, which cannot be checked without DNA. CDR1 and CDR2 from the germline V gene are SGHKS and YYEKEE (reference sequence). CDR3 size: 17 residues. CDR3 sequence: CASSSLERGGGLYGYTF.

This sequence joins TRBV2 and TRBJ1-1; TCRdb returns TRBD1, unconfirmable since there is no DNA. The CDR3 is made up of 14 amino acids. Germline CDR1 is SNHLY and CDR2 is FYNNEI. This CDR3 is CASSDGTPNTEAFF. The entire variable domain, with the rest obtained from reference TRBV2 and TRBJ1-1, is as follows: EPEVTQTPSHQVTQMGQEVILRCVPISNHLYFYWYRQILGQKVEFLVSFYNNEISEKSEIFDDQFSVERPDGSNFTLKIRSTKLEDSAMYFCASSDGTPNTEAFFGQGTRLTVV.

The CDR3 protein is CSGTSGGAKTQYF. The gene calls are TRBV29-1 and TRBJ2-5; the D call of TRBD2 rests on TCRdb alone, since no DNA is present to check it. This CDR3 contains 13 residues. CDR1 is SQVTM, CDR2 ANQGSEA, per germline.

The gene calls are TRBV6-2 or TRBV6-3 and TRBJ2-3; absent DNA, TCRdb's TRBD2 call cannot be checked. The germline gives CDR1 MNHEY, CDR2 SVGEGT. This CDR3 is built from 15 residues. The CDR3 sequence is CASSKLAGRTDTQYF.

This sequence joins TRBV20-1 and TRBJ1-5; there is no DNA to check the TCRdb D call of TRBD1. Germline V gene data show CDR1 as DFQATT and CDR2 as SNEGSKA (reference sequence). The CDR3 loop spans 15 amino acids. CDR3 in amino acids: CSAPQGGIGNQPQHF.

V is TRBV29-1 and J is TRBJ2-1. Germline-derived CDR1 and CDR2 are SQVTM and ANQGSEA. This CDR3 is 16 amino acids long. This CDR3 is CSVEGPHRSSYNEQFF.

This CDR3 reads CSAPGASTDTQYF. This chain links TRBV20-1 with TRBJ2-3; TCRdb selects TRBD1, and the lack of DNA leaves this call unchecked. Per germline, CDR1 DFQATT and CDR2 SNEGSKA (reference sequence). The CDR3 sequence is 13 residues long.

The genes are TRBV3-1 and TRBJ1-2; there is no DNA to check the TCRdb D call of TRBD1. This CDR3 spans 16 amino acids. In germline, CDR1 is LGHDT, CDR2 YNNKEL (reference sequence). This CDR3 is CASSQRTGQGVDGYTF. Drawing the rest from reference TRBV3-1 and TRBJ1-2, the complete variable domain is DTAVSQTPKYLVTQMGNDKSIKCEQNLGHDTMYWYKQDSKKFLKIMFSYNNKELIINETVPNRFSPKSPDKAHLNLHINSLELGDSAVYFCASSQRTGQGVDGYTFGSGTRLTVV.

The chain recombines TRBV20-1 with TRBJ2-1; the TCRdb D gene call, TRBD2, has no DNA to confirm it. The CDR3 length is 13 residues. Germline V gives CDR1 DFQATT, CDR2 SNEGSKA (reference sequence). The CDR3 protein is CSALAGGRYEQFF.

The V call is TRBV5-1, the J call TRBJ2-7; TCRdb designates TRBD1, a call that cannot be tested without DNA. The CDR3 covers 13 residues. In germline, CDR1 is SGHRS, CDR2 YFSETQ. CDR3 protein: CASNLRTGYEQYF.

This sequence joins TRBV11-1 and TRBJ2-1; TCRdb's assignment of TRBD1 cannot be checked, as there is no DNA. The CDR3 has 11 residues. Looked up from germline, CDR1 is SGHAT and CDR2 is FQDESV (reference sequence). CDR3: CASTLEGEQFF.

The chain links TRBV19 to TRBJ2-1; TCRdb indicates TRBD1, and absent DNA this call remains unverified. CDR1 and CDR2 (germline): LNHDA, SQIVND (reference sequence). The CDR3 consists of 13 residues. The CDR3 spells CASSTLGAGEQFF.

The chain couples TRBV6-2 or TRBV6-3 to TRBJ1-2; lacking DNA, the TRBD1 call made by TCRdb goes unchecked. CDR1 is MNHEY, CDR2 SVGEGT, per germline. The CDR3 sequence is 12 residues long. The CDR3 reads CASSTGTGGYTF.

The chain recombines TRBV25-1 with TRBJ2-3; the D call from TCRdb, TRBD2, cannot be confirmed without DNA. Germline V lookup: CDR1 MGHDK, CDR2 SYGVNS. The CDR3 has 15 residues. CDR3 loop: CASSPPERRTDTQYF.

The chain has TRBV30 and TRBJ2-7; TCRdb proposes TRBD2, but this gene call is untestable without DNA. This CDR3 spans 11 amino acids. CDR1 is GTSNPN, CDR2 SVGIG, per germline (reference sequence). This chain's CDR3 is CAWVIAGHLKF.

This chain uses TRBV19 with TRBJ2-7; the D call of TRBD2 rests on TCRdb alone, since no DNA is present to check it. Germline CDR1 is LNHDA and CDR2 is SQIVND (reference sequence). CDR3 length equals 19 residues. The CDR3 region is CASSVTGLAGGSRPYEQYF.

This chain joins TRBV20-1 and TRBJ1-5. The CDR3 runs to 13 residues. In germline, CDR1 is DFQATT, CDR2 SNEGSKA (reference sequence). The CDR3 spells CSGTDSSNQPQHF.

The gene calls are TRBV28 and TRBJ2-7; TCRdb's D gene call, TRBD2, goes unchecked for lack of DNA. CDR1 and CDR2 from the germline V gene are MDHEN and SYDVKM. This CDR3 is built from 17 residues. CDR3 amino acids: CASPPINSVGQTYEQYF.

The chain couples TRBV3-2 to TRBJ2-3; TCRdb outputs TRBD2, but without DNA this stays unchecked. TRBV3-2 is given as a pseudogene. The CDR3 contains 20 residues. This CDR3 is CASTKRGPTPMGTQEDTQYF.

V is TRBV9 and J is TRBJ2-7; no DNA is available, so the TRBD2 call from TCRdb remains unchecked. Germline V gene sequence: CDR1 SGDLS, CDR2 YYNGEE. The CDR3 loop spans 14 amino acids. The CDR3 here is CASARTSHSYEQYF. Full variable domain (rest looked up from reference TRBV9 and TRBJ2-7): DSGVTQTPKHLITATGQRVTLRCSPRSGDLSVYWYQQSLDQGLQFLIQYYNGEERAKGNILERFSAQQFPDLHSELNLSSLELGDSALYFCASARTSHSYEQYFGPGTRLTVT.